The clone carrying this TCR beta chain was seen just once. Its antigen is unknown. This specimen comes from a study of graft-versus-host responses after intestinal transplantation. Study-level background: Each recipient received a multivisceral, liver-intestinal, or isolated intestinal graft. Tacrolimus plus steroids were given to all recipients for approximately 3 years, preceded by anti-thymocyte globulin induction.

Method: immunoSEQ multiplex PCR; TCRdb's copy keeps in-frame clones and lacks some. Of around 100,000 clones listed, roughly 87% are singletons. Germline loops: CDR1 SGHAT, CDR2 FQNNGV. The CDR3 has 13 amino acids. Trimming shortened V by 2 bases and J by 7 bases, and 9 bases separated the two germline ends. The V gene is TRBV11-2, the J gene TRBJ1-5; D unclear. The receptor was isolated from a human donor who received an intestinal transplant. The sequences come from unstimulated CD4+ T cells sorted from spleen or lymph node cells, collected before intestinal transplant. CDR3 sequence reads: CASSLSFEQPQHF. The DNA of the CDR3 is TGTGCCAGCAGCTTAAGTTTTGAACAGCCCCAGCATTTT.